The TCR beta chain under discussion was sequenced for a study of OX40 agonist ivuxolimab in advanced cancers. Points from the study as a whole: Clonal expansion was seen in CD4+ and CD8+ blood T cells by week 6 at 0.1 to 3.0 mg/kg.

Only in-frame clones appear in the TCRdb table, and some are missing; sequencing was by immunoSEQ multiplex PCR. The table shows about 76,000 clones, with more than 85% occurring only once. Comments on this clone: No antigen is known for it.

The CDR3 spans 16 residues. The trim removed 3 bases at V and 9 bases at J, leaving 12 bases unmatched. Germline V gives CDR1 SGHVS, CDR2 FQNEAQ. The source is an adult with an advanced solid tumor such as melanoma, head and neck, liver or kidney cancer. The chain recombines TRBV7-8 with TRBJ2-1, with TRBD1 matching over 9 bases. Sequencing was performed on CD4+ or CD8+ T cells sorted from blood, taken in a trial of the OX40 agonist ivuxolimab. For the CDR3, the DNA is TGTGCCAGCAGCTTGCCCCACGGACAGGGGAATAGTGAGCAGTTCTTC. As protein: CASSLPHGQGNSEQFF.